Listed here are 19 T cell receptor beta chains from one sample, sequenced in a study of T cell responses to AZD1222 COVID-19 vaccine. Profiled with immunoSEQ multiplex PCR; TCRdb holds only in-frame clones, not every one. The sample contains under 60,000 clones, roughly 90% of which appear only once. The material sequenced was peripheral blood, taken 28 days after the second AZD1222 dose. The receptors were gathered from an adult who received the AZD1222 COVID-19 vaccine.

This clone was seen once. The gene calls are TRBV18 and TRBJ1-5; tentatively, D is TRBD1 (5 bases). CDR1 is KGHSH, CDR2 LQKENI, per germline. V lost 2 bases and J 0 bases, leaving 8 bases between the germline ends. The CDR3 length is 15 residues. CDR3 nucleotides: TGTGCCAGCTCACCAGGAGGGGTTAGCAATCAGCCCCAGCATTTT. Amino acids: CASSPGGVSNQPQHF.

The rearrangement uses TRBV7-6 and TRBJ2-2, with D possibly being TRBD2 (5 bases). CDR1 is SGHVS, CDR2 FNYEAQ, per germline. This CDR3 has 17 amino acids. V lost 3 bases and J 3 bases, leaving 17 bases between the germline ends. The CDR3 sequence is CASSLDSIPPYTGELFF. The CDR3 bases are TGTGCCAGCAGCTTGGACTCAATCCCTCCCTACACCGGGGAGCTGTTTTTT.

The J gene is TRBJ2-5, the V gene TRBV28; D is uncertain. Germline V gene lookup returns CDR1 MDHEN and CDR2 SYDVKM. The V end was cut by 2 bases, the J end by 5 bases, with 3 bases between. The CDR3 contains 11 residues. CDR3 protein: CASSLMETQYF. The CDR3 region has the DNA TGTGCCAGCAGTTTAATGGAGACCCAGTACTTC.

The chain joins TRBV5-1 to TRBJ1-2; D is unclear. The V end lost 5 bases, the J end lost 8 bases, and 19 bases lay between the germline ends. The CDR3 covers 14 residues. The germline V gene has CDR1 SGHRS and CDR2 YFSETQ. CDR3 sequence: CASRVQQDLQGYTF. CDR3 coding DNA: TGCGCCAGCAGAGTCCAGCAGGACCTACAAGGCTACACCTTC.

The chain carries TRBV5-1 and TRBJ1-4, with D uncertain. The V end lost 2 bases, the J end lost 10 bases, and 15 bases lay between the germline ends. The CDR3 spans 14 residues. The V gene's germline CDR1 is SGHRS and CDR2 YFSETQ. CDR3 region: CASSLEQTGGKLFF. The CDR3 DNA follows: TGCGCCAGCAGCTTAGAGCAGACGGGTGGAAAACTGTTTTTT.

The gene calls are TRBV12-3 or TRBV12-4 and TRBJ1-5; D unresolved. The CDR3 runs 12 residues. Between the trimmed V and J ends, which lost 5 bases and 5 bases, there was a span of 7 bases. In DNA form, the CDR3 reads TGTGCCAGCAGTCTGATGGATCAGCCCCAGCATTTT. It yields the protein CASSLMDQPQHF.

The chain employs TRBV19 and TRBJ2-3, with 9 bases identical to TRBD2. This CDR3 comprises 15 residues. The V gene end was trimmed by 4 bases and the J gene end by 3 bases; junction bases not matched to a gene: 5. The germline V gene encodes CDR1 LNHDA and CDR2 SQIVND (reference sequence). The CDR3 loop is CASSNLAGSTDTQYF. DNA for the CDR3: TGTGCCAGTAGTAACCTAGCGGGATCTACAGATACGCAGTATTTT.

This clone has just a few counts. The genes are TRBV19 and TRBJ1-1; D gene ambiguous. The ends were cut back, 6 bases at V and 0 bases at J, with 2 bases in the middle. CDR3 length equals 11 residues. CDR1 LNHDA and CDR2 SQIVND come from the germline V gene (reference sequence). CDR3 protein: CASRLNTEAFF. The CDR3 region has the DNA TGTGCCAGTAGGCTGAACACTGAAGCTTTCTTT.

The chain carries TRBV7-9 and TRBJ2-7, with a tentative D call TRBD2 (5 bases). V lost 1 base to trimming and J lost 1 base, with 14 bases between them. In germline, CDR1 is SEHNR, CDR2 FQNEAQ (reference sequence). The CDR3 covers 16 residues. The CDR3 reads CASSLGVSGRSYEQYF. The DNA of the CDR3 is TGTGCCAGCAGCTTAGGGGTGAGCGGCCGATCCTACGAGCAGTACTTC.

The chain links TRBV4-2 to TRBJ1-5; the D gene is possibly TRBD1 (5 bases). Germline V CDR1 and CDR2: LGHNA, YNFKEQ. The CDR3 covers 15 residues. V lost 2 bases to trimming and J lost 3 bases, with 11 bases between them. CDR3 amino acids: CASSQQDRPNQPQHF. In DNA form, the CDR3 reads TGTGCCAGCAGCCAACAAGACAGACCCAATCAGCCCCAGCATTTT.

This chain connects TRBV2 to TRBJ2-7, with 12 bases that match TRBD2. The CDR3 consists of 16 residues. The germline V gene encodes CDR1 SNHLY and CDR2 FYNNEI. V was clipped by 0 bases and J by 7 bases; unmatched bases: 7. CDR3 loop: CASSEALAGGDGEQYF. As DNA, the CDR3 is TGTGCCAGCAGTGAAGCTCTAGCGGGAGGGGATGGAGAGCAGTACTTC.

The genes are TRBV19 and TRBJ2-7; 8 positions agree with TRBD1. This CDR3 is 14 amino acids long. CDR1 is LNHDA, CDR2 SQIVND, per germline (reference sequence). V lost 3 bases, J lost 3 bases, and 4 bases stayed unmatched. The CDR3 sequence is CASSIGTGYYEQYF. CDR3 nucleotide sequence: TGTGCCAGTAGTATTGGGACAGGCTACTACGAGCAGTACTTC.

The CDR3 loop reads CASSQDFGRSSGNTIYF. CDR3 in DNA: TGCGCCAGCAGCCAAGATTTCGGGCGGTCCTCTGGAAACACCATATATTTT. This chain joins TRBV4-1 and TRBJ1-3; D not resolved. This CDR3 has 17 residues. Per the germline V gene, CDR1 is MGHRA and CDR2 is YSYEKL. V gave up 0 bases and J gave up 0 bases, with 12 bases separating them.

The chain recombines TRBV7-2 with TRBJ2-2; 7 nucleotides match TRBD2. In germline, CDR1 is SGHTA, CDR2 FQGNSA. CDR3 length: 15 residues. V was clipped by 0 bases and J by 4 bases; unmatched bases: 2. The CDR3 DNA follows: TGTGCCAGCAGCTTAGCGGGGGGGACCACCGGGGAGCTGTTTTTT. Translated, it gives CASSLAGGTTGELFF.

The gene calls are TRBV21-1 and TRBJ1-1. TRBV21-1 is noted as a pseudogene. The CDR3 is 18 residues long. CDR3 loop: CASSKYEIRRGKGSEAFF. In DNA, the CDR3 is TGTGCCAGCAGCAAATATGAAATCCGACGGGGGAAGGGGAGTGAAGCTTTCTTT.

The chain employs TRBV6-5 and TRBJ1-1; maybe TRBD1 (6 bases). V was cut by 6 bases and J by 7 bases, with 18 bases left in between. The germline V gene has CDR1 MNHEY and CDR2 SVGAGI. The CDR3 covers 14 residues. CDR3 amino acids: CASSPRTASIEAFF. The CDR3 nucleotides read TGTGCCAGCAGCCCCCGGACAGCCAGCATTGAAGCTTTCTTT.

The chain is built from TRBV9 and TRBJ2-7; 11 positions agree with TRBD2. CDR3 size: 14 residues. CDR1 and CDR2 (germline): SGDLS, YYNGEE. V lost 5 bases and J lost 6; bases outside the gene matches: 7. The CDR3 region is CASSATSGASEQYF. In nucleotides, the CDR3 is TGTGCCAGCAGTGCGACTAGCGGGGCCTCCGAGCAGTACTTC.

The V gene is TRBV4-1, the J gene TRBJ2-1; 8 bases align to TRBD1. CDR1 is MGHRA, CDR2 YSYEKL, per germline. Trimming removed 4 bases from V and 5 bases from J; junction bases left unmatched: 4. The CDR3 sequence is 14 residues long. The CDR3 spells CASSLRDRNNEQFF. CDR3 sequence (DNA): TGCGCCAGCAGCCTCCGGGACAGGAACAATGAGCAGTTCTTC.

The rearrangement uses TRBV5-5 and TRBJ1-2; D perhaps matches TRBD1 (5 bases). The V end lost 0 bases, the J end lost 4 bases, and 10 bases lay between the germline ends. Germline loops: CDR1 SGHKS, CDR2 YYEKEE (reference sequence). This CDR3 is built from 14 residues. The CDR3 region has the DNA TGTGCCAGCAGCTTGGATTGGGGGAGCTATGGCTACACCTTC. Its protein is CASSLDWGSYGYTF.